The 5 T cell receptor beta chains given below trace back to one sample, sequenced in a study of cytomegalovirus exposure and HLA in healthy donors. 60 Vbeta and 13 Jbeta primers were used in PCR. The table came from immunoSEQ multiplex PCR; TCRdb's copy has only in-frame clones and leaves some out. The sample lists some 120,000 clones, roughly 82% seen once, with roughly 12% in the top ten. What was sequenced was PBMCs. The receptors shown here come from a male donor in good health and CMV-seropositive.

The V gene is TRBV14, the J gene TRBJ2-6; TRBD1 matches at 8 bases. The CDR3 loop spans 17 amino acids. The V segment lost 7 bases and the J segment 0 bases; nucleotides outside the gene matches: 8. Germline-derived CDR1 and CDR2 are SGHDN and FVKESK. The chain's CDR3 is CASTPGGLTSGANVLTF. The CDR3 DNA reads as TGTGCCAGCACGCCAGGGGGCTTGACCTCTGGGGCCAACGTCCTGACTTTC.

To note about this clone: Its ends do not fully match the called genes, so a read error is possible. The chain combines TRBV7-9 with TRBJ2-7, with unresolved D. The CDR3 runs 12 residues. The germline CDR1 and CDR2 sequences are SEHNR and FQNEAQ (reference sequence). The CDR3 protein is CTSSFQSYEQYF. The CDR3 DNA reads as TGTACCAGCAGCTTCCAATCCTACGAGCAGTACTTC.

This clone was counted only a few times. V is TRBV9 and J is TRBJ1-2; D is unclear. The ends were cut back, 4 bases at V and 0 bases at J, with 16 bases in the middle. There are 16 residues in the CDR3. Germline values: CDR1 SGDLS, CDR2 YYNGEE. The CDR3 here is CASSYNADTPNYGYTF. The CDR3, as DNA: TGTGCCAGCAGCTATAACGCCGACACTCCTAACTATGGCTACACCTTC. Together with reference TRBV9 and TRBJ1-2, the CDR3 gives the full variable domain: DSGVTQTPKHLITATGQRVTLRCSPRSGDLSVYWYQQSLDQGLQFLIQYYNGEERAKGNILERFSAQQFPDLHSELNLSSLELGDSALYFCASSYNADTPNYGYTFGSGTRLTVV.

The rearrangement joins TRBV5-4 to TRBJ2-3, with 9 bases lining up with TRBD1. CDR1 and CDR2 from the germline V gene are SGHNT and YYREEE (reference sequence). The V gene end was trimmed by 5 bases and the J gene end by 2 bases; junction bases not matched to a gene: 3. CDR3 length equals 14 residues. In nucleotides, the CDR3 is TGTGCCAGCAGGAGACAGGGGGACACAGATACGCAGTATTTT. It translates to CASRRQGDTDTQYF.

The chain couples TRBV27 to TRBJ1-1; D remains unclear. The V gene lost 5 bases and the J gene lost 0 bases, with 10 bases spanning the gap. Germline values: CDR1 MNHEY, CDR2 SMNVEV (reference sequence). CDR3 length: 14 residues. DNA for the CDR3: TGTGCCAGCAGTACGACAAAACTGAACACTGAAGCTTTCTTT. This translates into CASSTTKLNTEAFF.